Listed below are T cell receptor beta chains from one sample, sequenced in a study of blood T cell repertoires in COVID-19. Clones were sequenced by immunoSEQ multiplex PCR, and TCRdb holds only the in-frame ones, with some missing. The data contain hundreds of thousands of clones, 88% of them singletons. Sequencing was performed on PBMCs or T cells enriched from blood (not recorded which). The origin of the receptors is a woman aged 25-40 years who had recovered from COVID-19. Both conserved end residues are part of each CDR3. Each record gives: CDR3 DNA, CDR3 protein, J gene, D gene, clone size, V gene. The D gene is left open where the match is weak. Size values are once, few and many counts, or a class for expanded clones, and some rows have none.

TGTGCCAGCAAAATAGGAGGGGTATCGAACACTGAAGCTTTCTTT | CASKIGGVSNTEAFF | TRBJ1-1 | - | - | TRBV6-6
TGTGCCAGCAGGACCTTCGGGGGGCACGGGGAGACCCAGTACTTC | CASRTFGGHGETQYF | TRBJ2-5 | - | - | TRBV28
TGTGCCAGCAGCTTAGCGGGAAGACTAGCGGGAGACAATGAGCAGTTCTTC | CASSLAGRLAGDNEQFF | TRBJ2-1 | TRBD2 | - | TRBV7-6
TGTGCCAGCAGTTTAGGACAGGGTCGCGAGCAGTACTTC | CASSLGQGREQYF | TRBJ2-7 | TRBD1 | - | TRBV27
TGTGCCAGCAGCCTCGACAGGGTTCCCGGGGAGCTGTTTTTT | CASSLDRVPGELFF | TRBJ2-2 | TRBD1 | - | TRBV7-9
TGTGCCAGCAGCTTAGCGGGACAGGGAAATCAGCCCCAGCATTTT | CASSLAGQGNQPQHF | TRBJ1-5 | TRBD1 | - | TRBV7-2
TGTGCCAGCAGCCAAGTCCCCCGCAGGGGAAACATTCAGTACTTC | CASSQVPRRGNIQYF | TRBJ2-4 | - | - | TRBV3-1/TRBV3-2
TGTGCCAGCGGACAGGGGGCGAAAGAGCAGTACTTC | CASGQGAKEQYF | TRBJ2-7 | TRBD1 | - | TRBV3-1/TRBV3-2
TGTGCCAGCAGCCAAGGGGCGGGGAACACTGAAGCTTTCTTT | CASSQGAGNTEAFF | TRBJ1-1 | - | - | TRBV3-1/TRBV3-2
TGTGCCATCAGTGGACATTCGACAAGCACAGATATGCAGTATTTT | CAISGHSTSTDMQYF | TRBJ2-3 | - | - | TRBV10-3
TGTGCCAGCAGTGAAGCTGGAGGGGGGGACGCCTATGGCTACACCTTC | CASSEAGGGDAYGYTF | TRBJ1-2 | - | - | TRBV2
TGTGCCAGCAGTTTACCCCAGAACTATGGCTACACCTTC | CASSLPQNYGYTF | TRBJ1-2 | - | - | TRBV28
TGTGCCACCAGTGATCCACAGGGGCCGGGGGAGACCCAGTACTTC | CATSDPQGPGETQYF | TRBJ2-5 | TRBD1 | - | TRBV24-1
TGTGCCTGGAGACTAGCTATATACAATGAGCAGTTCTTC | CAWRLAIYNEQFF | TRBJ2-1 | - | - | TRBV30
TGTGCCAGCATTCGACTTCAAGAGACCCAGTACTTC | CASIRLQETQYF | TRBJ2-5 | - | - | TRBV2
TGTGCCAGCAGTTATCTGATACCTACCGAAGCTTTCTTT | CASSYLIPTEAFF | TRBJ1-1 | - | once | TRBV6-2/TRBV6-3
TGTGCCAGTAGTGTCACTAGTGGGAAGACCCAGTACTTC | CASSVTSGKTQYF | TRBJ2-5 | - | - | TRBV19
TGCGCCAGCAGCCAAGTAGGACTTTCGGGGGAGAAGGACACTGAAGCTTTCTTT | CASSQVGLSGEKDTEAFF | TRBJ1-1 | - | - | TRBV4-1
TGTGCCAGCAGCGTACTTCCGGGACATATAGTCGAGACCCAGTACTTC | CASSVLPGHIVETQYF | TRBJ2-5 | - | - | TRBV11-2
TGCGCCAGCAGCACAGGACTAGAGTATTACACCGGGGAGCTGTTTTTT | CASSTGLEYYTGELFF | TRBJ2-2 | TRBD2 | - | TRBV5-1
TGTGCCAGCAGCTTAGCGGGCAGCACAGATACGCAGTATTTT | CASSLAGSTDTQYF | TRBJ2-3 | - | once | TRBV5-4
TGTGCCAGCTCACCACCACCAGGAGGGGAAGGCAACGGCTACACCTTC | CASSPPPGGEGNGYTF | TRBJ1-2 | - | - | TRBV18
TGTGCCAGCAGTTTGAGGGAGATGGACTACACCTTC | CASSLREMDYTF | TRBJ1-2 | - | - | TRBV28
TGTGCCAGCAGTGTAGGGACTAGCGGCGCCTACAATGAGCAGTTCTTC | CASSVGTSGAYNEQFF | TRBJ2-1 | TRBD2 | - | TRBV2
TGTGCCAGCTCACGCGGGACTAGCGGAGCCAAAAACATTCAGTACTTC | CASSRGTSGAKNIQYF | TRBJ2-4 | TRBD2 | - | TRBV18
TGTGCCAGCAGCTTCAGTTCTAGCGGGAACACCGGGGAGCTGTTTTTT | CASSFSSSGNTGELFF | TRBJ2-2 | TRBD2 | - | TRBV11-2
TGTGCCAGCAGTGAAGTCGGCGGAGAAGAAAAACTGTTTTTT | CASSEVGGEEKLFF | TRBJ1-4 | - | - | TRBV6-1
TGTGCCAGCAGTTTAGGGCAGTATCAGCCCCAGCATTTT | CASSLGQYQPQHF | TRBJ1-5 | - | - | TRBV27
TGCAGCGTTTCGCGTGTACCTACCGAGGGAACAGATACGCAGTATTTT | CSVSRVPTEGTDTQYF | TRBJ2-3 | - | - | TRBV29-1
TGTGCCAGCAGCTCCGCGGTACTGAACACTGAAGCTTTCTTT | CASSSAVLNTEAFF | TRBJ1-1 | - | - | TRBV11-3
TGTGCCAGCAGTGCACGGGGGTTCTTAGTCAATGAGCAGTTCTTC | CASSARGFLVNEQFF | TRBJ2-1 | - | - | TRBV25-1
TGTGCCAGCAGCCCCATACCTAGCGGGGGGACCGCGAACACCGGGGAGCTGTTTTTT | CASSPIPSGGTANTGELFF | TRBJ2-2 | TRBD2 | - | TRBV9
TGTGCCAGCACGCGAACTAGCGGAAACTACAATGAGCAGTTCTTC | CASTRTSGNYNEQFF | TRBJ2-1 | TRBD2 | - | TRBV7-6
TGTGCCAGCAGCTTAGCAGGGATAGGGGACGAGCAGTACTTC | CASSLAGIGDEQYF | TRBJ2-7 | - | - | TRBV7-6
TGTGCCACCAGCCCCGGGTTGCTAGGTTGGGCGGGCTATGGCTACACCTTC | CATSPGLLGWAGYGYTF | TRBJ1-2 | - | - | TRBV15
TGTGCCAGCGGTATAAAGAGCTCTGGAAACACCATATATTTT | CASGIKSSGNTIYF | TRBJ1-3 | - | - | TRBV6-5
TGTGCCAGCAGTTACAGTAGTGGGACAGGGGTTATGAACACTGAAGCTTTCTTT | CASSYSSGTGVMNTEAFF | TRBJ1-1 | TRBD1 | few | TRBV6-2/TRBV6-3
TGTGCCAGCAGTGCGACCCCTCCTGCGACGGGGGGAGTAACCGGGGAGCTGTTTTTT | CASSATPPATGGVTGELFF | TRBJ2-2 | TRBD2 | - | TRBV6-1
TGCAGCGTTGAAGATCAGGGGAACACTGAAGCTTTCTTT | CSVEDQGNTEAFF | TRBJ1-1 | - | - | TRBV29-1
TGTGCCAGCAGTGAACAGCCTCCCGCGATCACGGGGGCTGAAGCTTTCTTT | CASSEQPPAITGAEAFF | TRBJ1-1 | - | - | TRBV6-1
TGTGCCAGCACCGGGGGATTAAGGGATCAGCCCCAGCATTTT | CASTGGLRDQPQHF | TRBJ1-5 | - | - | TRBV2
TGTGCCAGCAGCTCCGACAGGGGCTACAATGAGCAGTTCTTC | CASSSDRGYNEQFF | TRBJ2-1 | TRBD1 | - | TRBV7-3
TGTGCCAGCAGCATGGACAGGGCAGATACGCAGTATTTT | CASSMDRADTQYF | TRBJ2-3 | TRBD1 | - | TRBV11-3
TGTGCCACCAGTGACTCGGCCCGCGGTTCAAATTCACCCCTCCACTTT | CATSDSARGSNSPLHF | TRBJ1-6 | - | - | TRBV24-1
TGCGCCAGCAGCTTGGGGGACAGGAATGGCTACACCTTC | CASSLGDRNGYTF | TRBJ1-2 | TRBD1 | - | TRBV5-1
TGTGCCAGCAGTTTATCTGCGGGAGCGGGGACAGATACGCAGTATTTT | CASSLSAGAGTDTQYF | TRBJ2-3 | TRBD2 | - | TRBV27
TGTGCCAGTAGTATAGATGGGACTCCCGGAATCGAGACCCAGTACTTC | CASSIDGTPGIETQYF | TRBJ2-5 | - | - | TRBV19
TGTGCCAGCAGCGTCTTGGCGGGGGGGAACACCGGGGAGCTGTTTTTT | CASSVLAGGNTGELFF | TRBJ2-2 | TRBD2 | - | TRBV5-6
TGCGCCAGCAGCATAGGACAGACTGAAGCTTTCTTT | CASSIGQTEAFF | TRBJ1-1 | - | - | TRBV5-1
TGTGCCAGCAGCATCCTAGCGGGAACAACCGGGGAGCTGTTTTTT | CASSILAGTTGELFF | TRBJ2-2 | TRBD2 | once | TRBV7-9
TGTGCCAGCAGCTCTAATGAAAAGCTGTTTTTT | CASSSNEKLFF | TRBJ1-4 | - | - | TRBV28
TGTGCCTGGAGCCTCCCAGGCGTGGACTACTATGGCTACACCTTC | CAWSLPGVDYYGYTF | TRBJ1-2 | - | - | TRBV30
TGTGCCATCAGTGCCAAGACAGGGACGAACACCGGGGAGCTGTTTTTT | CAISAKTGTNTGELFF | TRBJ2-2 | TRBD1 | - | TRBV10-3
TGCGCCAGCAGCTTGCAATCTAGCTCCTATAATTCACCCCTCCACTTT | CASSLQSSSYNSPLHF | TRBJ1-6 | - | - | TRBV5-1
TGTGCCAGCAGCTTTGGGACAGGAGAAACCGGGGAGCTGTTTTTT | CASSFGTGETGELFF | TRBJ2-2 | TRBD1 | - | TRBV5-6
TGTGCCACCAGCGACCTCGGAGGATTCTCTGGAAACACCATATATTTT | CATSDLGGFSGNTIYF | TRBJ1-3 | - | - | TRBV15
TGCGCCAGCAGCCCAGGGACTAGCTCCTACAATGAGCAGTTCTTC | CASSPGTSSYNEQFF | TRBJ2-1 | TRBD2 | - | TRBV5-1